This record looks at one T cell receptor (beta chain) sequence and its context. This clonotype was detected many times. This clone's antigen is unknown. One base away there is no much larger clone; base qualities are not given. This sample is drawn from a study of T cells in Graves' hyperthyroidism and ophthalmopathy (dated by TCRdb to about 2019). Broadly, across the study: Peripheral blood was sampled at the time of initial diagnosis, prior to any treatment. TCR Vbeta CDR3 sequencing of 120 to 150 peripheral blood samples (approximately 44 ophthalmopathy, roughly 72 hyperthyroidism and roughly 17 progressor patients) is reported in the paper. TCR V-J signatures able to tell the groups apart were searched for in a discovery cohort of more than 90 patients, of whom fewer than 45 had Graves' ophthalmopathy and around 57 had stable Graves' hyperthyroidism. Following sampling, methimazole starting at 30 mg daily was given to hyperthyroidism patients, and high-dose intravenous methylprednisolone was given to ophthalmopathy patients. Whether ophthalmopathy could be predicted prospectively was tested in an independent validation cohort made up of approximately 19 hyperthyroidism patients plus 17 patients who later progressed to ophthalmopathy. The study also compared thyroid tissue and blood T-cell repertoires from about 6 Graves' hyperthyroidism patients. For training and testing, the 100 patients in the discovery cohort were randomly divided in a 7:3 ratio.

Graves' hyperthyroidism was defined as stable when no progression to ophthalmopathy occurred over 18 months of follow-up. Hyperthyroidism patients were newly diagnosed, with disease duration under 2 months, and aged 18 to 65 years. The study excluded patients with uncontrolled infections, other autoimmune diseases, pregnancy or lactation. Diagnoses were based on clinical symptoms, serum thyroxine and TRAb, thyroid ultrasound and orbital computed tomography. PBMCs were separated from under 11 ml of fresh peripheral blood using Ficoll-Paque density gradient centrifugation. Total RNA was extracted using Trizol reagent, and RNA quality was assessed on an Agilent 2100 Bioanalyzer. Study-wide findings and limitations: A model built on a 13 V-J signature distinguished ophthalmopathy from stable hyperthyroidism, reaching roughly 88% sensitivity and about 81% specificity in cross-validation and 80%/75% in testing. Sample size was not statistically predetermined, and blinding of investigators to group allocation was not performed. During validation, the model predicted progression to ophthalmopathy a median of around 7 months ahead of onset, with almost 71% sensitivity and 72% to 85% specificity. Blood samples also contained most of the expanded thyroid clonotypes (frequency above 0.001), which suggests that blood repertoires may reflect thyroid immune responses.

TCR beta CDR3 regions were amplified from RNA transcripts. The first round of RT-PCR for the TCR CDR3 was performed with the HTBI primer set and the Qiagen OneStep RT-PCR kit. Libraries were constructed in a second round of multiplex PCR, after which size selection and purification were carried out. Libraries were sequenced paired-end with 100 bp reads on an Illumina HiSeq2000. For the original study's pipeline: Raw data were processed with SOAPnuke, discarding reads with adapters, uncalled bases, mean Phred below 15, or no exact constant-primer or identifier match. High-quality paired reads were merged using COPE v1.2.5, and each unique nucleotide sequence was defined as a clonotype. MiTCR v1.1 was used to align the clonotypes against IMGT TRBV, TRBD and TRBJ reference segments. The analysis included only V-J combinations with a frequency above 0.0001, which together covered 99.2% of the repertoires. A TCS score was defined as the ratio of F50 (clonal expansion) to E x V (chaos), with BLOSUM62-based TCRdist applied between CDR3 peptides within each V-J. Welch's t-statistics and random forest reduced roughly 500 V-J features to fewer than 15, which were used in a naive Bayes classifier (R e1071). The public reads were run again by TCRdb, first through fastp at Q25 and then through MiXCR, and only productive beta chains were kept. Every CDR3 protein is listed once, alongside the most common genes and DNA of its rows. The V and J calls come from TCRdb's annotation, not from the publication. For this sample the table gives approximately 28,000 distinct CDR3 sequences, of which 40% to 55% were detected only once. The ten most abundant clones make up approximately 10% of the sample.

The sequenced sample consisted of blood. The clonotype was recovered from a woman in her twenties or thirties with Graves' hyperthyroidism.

This receptor has the CDR3 CASSPASETQYF. The nucleotide sequence reads as follows: TGTGCCAGCAGCCCCGCGTCCGAGACCCAGTACTTC. Recombination connected TRBV3-1 to TRBJ2-5; no D gene can be assigned with confidence. Trimming removed 4 bases from V and 5 bases from J, leaving 8 bases between the germline ends. Taken from cysteine to phenylalanine, the CDR3 has 12 residues. Left in the record is the CDR3 DNA by itself, 36 bases read in frame from the first base. Taken from the germline V gene (reference sequence), the CDR1 and CDR2 loops are LGHDT and YNNKEL.